The subject of this entry is one T cell receptor beta chain. This entry belongs to a study of PD-L1 blockade in urothelial cancer. CDR3 length equals 14 residues. CDR1 LNHDA and CDR2 SQIVND come from the germline V gene (reference sequence). Trimming left V 4 bases short and J 0 bases short, with 10 bases between. Assay: immunoSEQ multiplex PCR; the TCRdb copy retains only in-frame clones and omits some. Seen here are about 76,000 clones, around 90% observed once, and the top ten hold 0.85% to 0.9%. The time point: peripheral blood 6 weeks after treatment start. V is TRBV19 and J is TRBJ2-7, with D perhaps matching TRBD1 (6 bases). This TCR was sampled from a woman older than 75 with urothelial cancer. The input for sequencing was PBMCs, taken around atezolizumab (anti-PD-L1) treatment. CDR3 nucleotides: TGTGCCAGTAGTAACCGGGACAACTCCTACGAGCAGTACTTC. Protein product: CASSNRDNSYEQYF.